The 12 T cell receptor beta chains in this list originate from one sample, sequenced in a study of cytomegalovirus exposure and HLA in healthy donors. Clones were sequenced by immunoSEQ multiplex PCR, and TCRdb holds only the in-frame ones, with some missing. The table includes 200,000 to 250,000 clones, approximately 87% detected once. Source material: PBMCs. Receptors originate from a man aged 18 to 29 in good health and CMV-seronegative.

This chain joins TRBV27 and TRBJ1-2, with 9 bases identical to TRBD1. Germline CDR1 is MNHEY and CDR2 is SMNVEV (reference sequence). Trimming at V came to 2 bases and at J to 2 bases, leaving 6 bases not matched to a gene. The CDR3 length is 16 residues. CDR3 region: CASSLEGQGKNYGYTF. As DNA, the CDR3 is TGTGCCAGCAGTTTAGAAGGACAGGGGAAAAACTATGGCTACACCTTC.

The V call is TRBV7-6, the J call TRBJ2-1; TRBD2 matches at 14 bases. Trimming at V came to 5 bases and at J to 3 bases, leaving 6 bases not matched to a gene. The CDR3 covers 17 residues. Germline-derived CDR1 and CDR2 are SGHVS and FNYEAQ. CDR3 DNA sequence: TGTGCCAGCAGCCCGACTAGCGGGGGGGCTCTCTACAATGAGCAGTTCTTC. Translation: CASSPTSGGALYNEQFF.

The chain joins TRBV6-5 to TRBJ2-1, with D possibly matching TRBD2 (5 bases). This CDR3 is 14 amino acids long. The ends were cut back, 5 bases at V and 1 base at J, with 9 bases in the middle. Germline loops: CDR1 MNHEY, CDR2 SVGAGI. This chain's CDR3 is CASSGRRSYNEQFF. DNA of the CDR3: TGTGCCAGCAGTGGACGGAGGTCCTACAATGAGCAGTTCTTC.

The chain couples TRBV6-6 to TRBJ1-4, with 7 bases aligning to TRBD1. CDR1 is MNHNY and CDR2 is SVGAGI in the germline V gene (reference sequence). The CDR3 runs 12 residues. J was trimmed by 7 bases and V by 10 bases; bases with no gene match: 6. The chain's CDR3 is CATTGLGEKLFF. In DNA, the CDR3 is TGTGCCACGACAGGGCTGGGTGAAAAACTGTTTTTT.

The CDR3 sequence is CASTDEIGELFF. The DNA of the CDR3 is TGTGCCAGCACTGACGAGATCGGGGAGCTGTTTTTT. The chain joins TRBV2 to TRBJ2-2; no definite D call. Germline loops: CDR1 SNHLY, CDR2 FYNNEI. This CDR3 contains 12 residues. Trimming took off 7 bases at V and 7 bases at J, with 10 bases between the two ends.

The chain combines TRBV14 with TRBJ2-5, with TRBD1 as a possible D gene (6 bases). Trimming removed 4 bases from V and 0 bases from J, with 9 bases in between. Germline V gene sequence: CDR1 SGHDN, CDR2 FVKESK. The CDR3 runs 14 residues. CDR3 DNA sequence: TGTGCCAGCAGCCTCGGACAGCACCAAGAGACCCAGTACTTC. Translation: CASSLGQHQETQYF.

The chain uses TRBV4-1 and TRBJ2-7, with D tentatively TRBD2 (6 bases). The germline CDR1 and CDR2 sequences are MGHRA and YSYEKL. V gave up 3 bases and J gave up 4 bases, with 16 bases separating them. The CDR3 contains 15 residues. CDR3 region: CASSQGSGLVYEQYF. DNA of the CDR3: TGCGCCAGCAGCCAGGGATCGGGACTTGTATACGAGCAGTACTTC.

The V gene is TRBV29-1, the J gene TRBJ2-5; weak D call: TRBD2 (6 bases). Trimming removed 7 bases at V and 4 bases at J, with 16 bases between. CDR1 SQVTM and CDR2 ANQGSEA come from the germline V gene. The CDR3 is 13 residues long. CDR3 in DNA: TGCAGCGGGGAACTAGCTTGGGGAGAGACCCAGTACTTC. Its protein is CSGELAWGETQYF.

In DNA form, the CDR3 reads TGTGCCAGCACTTCTAAGGAGACAACTAATGAAAAACTGTTTTTT. It translates to CASTSKETTNEKLFF. The chain carries TRBV6-5 and TRBJ1-4; D unresolved. The germline V gene encodes CDR1 MNHEY and CDR2 SVGAGI. The CDR3 is 15 amino acids. V lost 7 bases and J lost 0, with 12 bases in between.

The chain carries TRBV28 and TRBJ2-1; D possibly corresponds to TRBD1 (6 bases). The CDR3 contains 13 residues. Germline CDR1 MDHEN, CDR2 SYDVKM. V was trimmed by 6 bases and J by 8 bases, leaving 14 bases between them. CDR3 region: CASRPTGYDEQFF. The CDR3 nucleotides are TGTGCCAGCAGACCAACAGGGTACGATGAGCAGTTCTTC. Drawing the rest from reference TRBV28 and TRBJ2-1, the complete variable domain is DVKVTQSSRYLVKRTGEKVFLECVQDMDHENMFWYRQDPGLGLRLIYFSYDVKMKEKGDIPEGYSVSREKKERFSLILESASTNQTSMYLCASRPTGYDEQFFGPGTRLTVL.

This clone occurred a few times. The CDR3 loop is CATQTSGSTDTQYF. DNA for the CDR3: TGTGCCACCCAAACTAGCGGGAGCACAGATACGCAGTATTTT. The chain links TRBV2 to TRBJ2-3; TRBD2 matches at 9 bases. J was trimmed by 0 bases and V by 10 bases; bases with no gene match: 5. This CDR3 is 14 amino acids long. CDR1 is SNHLY and CDR2 is FYNNEI in the germline V gene.

The chain is built from TRBV7-2 and TRBJ2-1, with 7 bases that match TRBD1. The CDR3 spans 14 residues. Unmatched junction bases numbered 8, after V lost 5 bases and J lost 7 bases. Germline CDR1 reads SGHTA; CDR2 reads FQGNSA. The CDR3 here is CASSQPGQYNEQFF. In DNA, the CDR3 is TGTGCCAGCAGCCAACCGGGACAGTATAATGAGCAGTTCTTC.